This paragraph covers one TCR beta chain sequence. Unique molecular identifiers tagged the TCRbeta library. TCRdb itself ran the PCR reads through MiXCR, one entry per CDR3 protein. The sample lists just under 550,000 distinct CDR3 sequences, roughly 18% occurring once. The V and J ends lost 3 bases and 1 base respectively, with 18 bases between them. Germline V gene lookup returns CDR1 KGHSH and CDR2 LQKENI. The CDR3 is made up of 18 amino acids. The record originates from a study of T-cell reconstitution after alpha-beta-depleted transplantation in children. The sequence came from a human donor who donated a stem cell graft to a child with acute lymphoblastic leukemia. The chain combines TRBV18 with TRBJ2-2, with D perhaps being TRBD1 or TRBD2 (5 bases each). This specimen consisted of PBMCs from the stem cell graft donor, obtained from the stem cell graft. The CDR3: CASSPVPGARMNTGELFF. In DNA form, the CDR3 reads TGTGCCAGCTCACCCGTTCCCGGGGCCAGGATGAACACCGGGGAGCTGTTTTTT.